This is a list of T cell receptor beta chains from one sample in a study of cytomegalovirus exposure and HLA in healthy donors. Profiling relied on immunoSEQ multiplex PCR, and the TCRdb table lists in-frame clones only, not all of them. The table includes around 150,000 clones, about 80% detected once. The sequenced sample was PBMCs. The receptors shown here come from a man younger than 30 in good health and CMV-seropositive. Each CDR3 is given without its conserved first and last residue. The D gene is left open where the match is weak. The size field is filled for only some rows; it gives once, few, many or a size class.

CDR3: ASSSGLRDNEQF
D: NA
V: TRBV5-6
size: NA

CDR3: ASSTGNQPQH
D: NA
V: TRBV10-2
size: NA

CDR3: ASKGGGDSNYGYT
D: NA
V: TRBV5-6
size: NA

CDR3: ASSLKGGRETQY
D: NA
V: TRBV5-4
size: NA

CDR3: ASSKREGNEQF
D: TRBD2
V: TRBV19
size: NA

CDR3: ASSGQPAGLSGNTIY
D: NA
V: TRBV28
size: once

CDR3: ASSSRRGGEQY
D: NA
V: TRBV7-2
size: NA

CDR3: ASSEEGGDYEQY
D: NA
V: TRBV27
size: few

CDR3: ASSLVGLVNTEAF
D: NA
V: TRBV7-4
size: NA

CDR3: ASSLERLRLAGEQY
D: NA
V: TRBV5-6
size: NA